Each of the 4 T cell receptor beta chains below was sequenced from the same sample in a study of T cells in Graves' hyperthyroidism and ophthalmopathy. RNA transcripts were the template for amplifying TCR beta CDR3 regions. RT-PCR in the first round (using the HTBI primer set) targeted the TCR CDR3. TCRdb re-called the multiplex PCR reads through MiXCR, storing one row per CDR3 protein. In the table there are some 350,000 distinct CDR3 sequences, roughly 25% of which are singletons. The sequenced sample was blood. These receptors all stem from a man in his fifties or sixties with Graves' hyperthyroidism.

This chain uses TRBV12-5 with TRBJ2-1, with D maybe TRBD2 (5 bases). Germline loops: CDR1 LGHNT, CDR2 FRNRAP. Trimming removed 1 base at V and 5 bases at J, with 6 bases between. This CDR3 region has 13 residues. CDR3 in DNA: TGTGCTAGTGGTTTGGAGCGGAACAATGAGCAGTTCTTC. This sequence encodes CASGLERNNEQFF.

This clonotype occurred many times. This chain connects TRBV20-1 to TRBJ2-3; 13 positions agree with TRBD2. The ends lost 5 bases at V and 7 bases at J; junction bases unmatched: 6. CDR1 and CDR2 (germline): DFQATT, SNEGSKA (reference sequence). This CDR3 region has 14 residues. The CDR3 nucleotides read TGCAGTGCTGGGACTAGCGGGAATGTGAATACGCAGTATTTT. Protein: CSAGTSGNVNTQYF.

This clonotype was counted only a few times. As DNA, the CDR3 is TGTGCCGGCGAGTCCGTGAGCTCCTACGAGCAGTACTTC. This translates into CAGESVSSYEQYF. The chain joins TRBV6-1 to TRBJ2-7, with D uncertain. Germline CDR1 MNHNS, CDR2 SASEGT. Trimming took 11 bases from V and 0 from J, leaving 14 bases between them. The CDR3 extends over 13 amino acids.

The chain employs TRBV2 and TRBJ2-3; D is unclear. The germline gives CDR1 SNHLY, CDR2 FYNNEI. Trimming took 3 bases from V and 2 from J, leaving 6 bases between them. The CDR3 loop spans 13 amino acids. This chain's CDR3 is CASSEEITDTQYF. The CDR3 DNA reads TGTGCCAGCAGTGAGGAGATCACAGATACGCAGTATTTT.